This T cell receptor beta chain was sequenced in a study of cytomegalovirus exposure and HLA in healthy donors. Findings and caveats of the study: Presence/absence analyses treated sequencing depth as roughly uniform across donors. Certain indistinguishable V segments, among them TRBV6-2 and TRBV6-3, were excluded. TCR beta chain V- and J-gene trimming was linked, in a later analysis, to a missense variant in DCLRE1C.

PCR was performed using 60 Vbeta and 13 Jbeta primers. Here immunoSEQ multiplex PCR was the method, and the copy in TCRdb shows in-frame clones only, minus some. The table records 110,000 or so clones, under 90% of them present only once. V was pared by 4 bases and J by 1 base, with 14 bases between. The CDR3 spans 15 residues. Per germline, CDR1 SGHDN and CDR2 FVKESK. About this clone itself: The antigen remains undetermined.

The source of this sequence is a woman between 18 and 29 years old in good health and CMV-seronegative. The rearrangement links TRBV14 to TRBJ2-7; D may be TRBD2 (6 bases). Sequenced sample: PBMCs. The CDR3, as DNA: TGTGCCAGCAGCCTCCCGGGGGTGGGATCCTACGAGCAGTACTTC. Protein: CASSLPGVGSYEQYF.